This T cell receptor (beta chain) is drawn from a study of cytomegalovirus exposure and HLA in healthy donors. Study-wide findings and caveats: Common viral pathogens seemed, in a later analysis, to connect with several of the most significant clusters. Immune exposure was documented only through CMV serostatus.

The length of the CDR3 is 15 residues. In germline, CDR1 is ENHRY, CDR2 SYGVKD. The V segment lost 4 bases and the J segment 5 bases; nucleotides outside the gene matches: 9. Worth noting for this clone: The antigen remains undetermined.

The PCR contained 60 Vbeta and 13 Jbeta primers. Clones were read by immunoSEQ multiplex PCR, and TCRdb kept only the in-frame ones, dropping some. The sample includes 150,000 to 200,000 clones, roughly 86% of them seen just once. This TCR derives from a man between 40 and 49 years old in good health and CMV-seropositive. V gene TRBV10-3 combines with J gene TRBJ2-7; 9 bases match TRBD1. Sequencing was performed on PBMCs. The chain's CDR3 is CAISGTGGSINEQYF. Here the CDR3 DNA reads TGTGCCATCAGTGGAACAGGGGGCTCTATTAACGAGCAGTACTTC.